This TCR beta chain was sequenced in a study of cytomegalovirus exposure and HLA in healthy donors (dated by TCRdb to the late 2010s). Regarding the complete study: According to an earlier analysis of 587 of the donors, 200 million or so T cells yielded 95 million to 140 million unique TCR beta sequences and more than 250 Gb of sequence data. An early release covering roughly 600 HLA-typed donors comprised 300 to 350 gigabases of sequencing data and 65 million to 100 million unique TCR sequences. The number of typed donors differed by locus: roughly 629-640 for A, B, C, DRB1 and DQB1; roughly 510 for DQA1; approximately 600 for DPA1; and around 470 for DPB1. In a later genetic analysis, genome-wide SNP genotypes for about 60% of the 666 donors were used, and that subset was treated as a discovery cohort. The aim of the study was to test whether cataloging public T cell receptors could identify signatures of past pathogen exposure. Across approximately 420 genotyped donors of the cohort, an average of approximately 220,000 unique TCR beta nucleotide sequences per donor were sequenced, and roughly 18% of those sequences were non-productive. In addition to the first cohort of 666 subjects, a separate validation cohort of 120 different subjects was used. HLA typing included class I and class II loci at four-digit resolution. Donor age, sex, ethnicity and CMV serostatus were compiled together with the repertoire data. An earlier analysis of about 620 of the donors applied high-throughput TCR beta sequencing to assess whether each TCR beta V gene segment acted as functional or pseudogenic. Among the approximately 400 genotyped donors, around 81% belonged to the genetic ancestry cluster associated with self-reported Caucasian donors. To study patterns of TCR occurrence, a later analysis re-analyzed previously published TCR beta repertoires from around 670 donors and added high-resolution HLA genotyping. Using immunosequencing, the study profiled T cell repertoires from around 680 subjects and related those repertoires to cytomegalovirus serostatus. Every repertoire in the discovery cohort had been generated on one and the same sequencing platform. High-throughput TCR immunosequencing, statistical association of individual TCRs with disease status, and machine learning were combined to predict cytomegalovirus infection status. Rather than using new phenotypic data, the later analysis identified candidate immune exposures from TCR beta sequences and from how often those sequences occurred across donors. Four to six DR-DQ haplotypes were handled as single units for association and clustering, since linkage in the cohort was strong.

Overall results and qualifications from the work: A group of highly shared sequence variants was considered likely to be a technical artifact of the sequencing pipeline. Correlated functional status among segregating V segments might be attributable to linkage disequilibrium, but an unknown experimental factor could not be ruled out. Compared with equally common non-associated chains, HLA-associated TCR beta chains in a later analysis were more clonally expanded and had lower generation probabilities. A later genetic analysis associated a missense DCLRE1C variant with V-gene and J-gene trimming of TCR beta chains, and an independent cohort replicated the association. The classifier was reported to diagnose cytomegalovirus status with high specificity and sensitivity in both the original cohort and the validation cohort. In this cohort, only TCR beta chains were sequenced, and detectable features were limited by the absence of alpha or paired-chain data. A further reported finding was that TCR beta sequences accurately predicted the HLA-A and HLA-B alleles for most subjects in the first cohort. In an earlier analysis of 450 to 750 of the donors, most TCR beta V segments appeared in productive rearrangements about 90% or about 30% of the time, broadly matching IMGT annotations. Presence/absence analyses assumed roughly uniform sequencing depth across donors, an assumption that may not hold. In vitro tests confirmed that a few of the cytomegalovirus-associated TCR beta chains recognize cytomegalovirus antigens. When HLA alleles, especially DR and DQ, strongly co-occurred, attributing TCR associations to individual alleles was difficult. Because some donors lacked HLA typing at each locus, the association tests relied only on the typed subset. A total of 164 TCR beta chains were listed by the study as associated with cytomegalovirus. The 87-base-pair reads could not distinguish some IMGT-functional V segments, including TRBV6-2 and TRBV6-3, so those segments were excluded. A later analysis associated 17,000 or so TCR beta sequences with specific HLA alleles at a false discovery rate of 0.05. Compared with the approximately 710-donor mean, donors in an Asian-associated ancestry cluster had fewer N-insertions in productive TCRs, according to a later genetic analysis. According to a later analysis, TCR association rates differed among HLA loci, with DRB1 alleles showing the most associated TCRs and HLA-C alleles showing the fewest. Most TCR sequences were seen in very few donors, while some public TCRs were found in many individuals. The authors suggested that the approach could potentially be extended to other disease states and immunological phenotypes. For the cohort, immune exposure information was limited to CMV serostatus. In a later analysis, most CMV-associated TCR beta chains were found to appear HLA-restricted, with HLA associations seemingly driven largely by CMV exposure. Some 15 rarely observed V segments, including chromosome 9 orphons, were excluded from the earlier analysis of about 600 of the donors because counts were too low. A later analysis reported that several top co-occurrence clusters appeared linked to parvovirus B19, influenza, CMV and Epstein-Barr virus.

Its CDR3 holds 11 amino acids, cysteine through phenylalanine. The only DNA kept is the CDR3, 33 bases in frame from the first base. The germline ends are 7 bases apart after V is trimmed by 4 bases and J by 6 bases. CDR1 MGHDK and CDR2 SYGVNS are derived from the germline V gene. The method was the immunoSEQ multiplex PCR assay. The multiplex PCR relied on a mix of 60 forward primers for TCR Vbeta segments and 13 reverse primers for TCR Jbeta segments. A multiplex PCR assay on genomic DNA amplified the CDR3 region of rearranged TCR beta genes. The amplified TCR beta libraries were sequenced on the Illumina HiSeq System as 87-base-pair reads. In the source study's methods: A later analysis counted 75 million to 100 million unique TCR beta chains across the 690 or so repertoires, and roughly 9.9 million of these chains were shared by at least two donors. A nearest-neighbor algorithm error-corrected the raw reads and collapsed the reads into unique sequences, merging closely related sequences to remove PCR and sequencing errors. Alignment of CDR3 sequences to IMGT reference sequences was used to assign V, D and J gene segments. For a sequence to be retained, at least a six-nucleotide match to both a V gene segment and a J gene segment was required. A rearrangement counted as productive if the CDR3 had no stop codons and remained in frame with V and J, and every other rearrangement counted as non-productive. Following IMGT convention, CDR3 was defined as the stretch from the second conserved V-encoded cysteine up to the conserved J-encoded phenylalanine. Sequences without an unambiguous match to a single V gene segment were excluded from the earlier analysis of about 600 of the donors. In an earlier analysis of 587 of the donors, a V segment was called functional when productive rearrangements were above 56.7%, and segregating when the standard deviation between donors exceeded 5%. To diagnose cytomegalovirus status from the catalog of TCR beta chain sequences, a statistical classification framework was built. In a later analysis, V and J genes were assigned by comparing TCR nucleotide sequences against IMGT/GENE-DB human TR gene sequences. Using the TCRdist pipeline, a later analysis assigned CDR3 sequences along with most-parsimonious VDJ recombination scenarios. In a later analysis, each TCR beta chain was defined by its CDR3 amino acid sequence together with its V-gene family, and reads without a unique V-gene family were excluded. As a way to deal with suspected cross-contamination and a sequencing artifact, a later analysis dropped approximately 590 nucleotide sequences that were highly shared and had low generation probability. For each public chain, a later analysis derived a clonal expansion index from normalized ranks of inferred template counts within each repertoire. A later analysis computed generation probabilities with a VDJ recombination model fitted to out-of-frame rearrangements, and checked the results against IGoR. In a later analysis, hypergeometric tests were used to score TCR-TCR, TCR-HLA and TCR-CMV co-occurrence, with a repertoire-size bias correction applied to TCR pairs. To estimate false discovery rates, a later analysis permuted the HLA or CMV assignments 20 times. In a later analysis, co-occurring TCRs were grouped with DBSCAN, and TCRdist sequence similarity was added when clustering was performed within HLA-allele-positive subsets. Co-occurrence clustering excluded repertoires with fewer than 30,000 or more than 120,000 public chains, plus five with anomalous nucleotide sharing. The table was pulled from immuneACCESS by TCRdb, which kept in-frame rearrangements only. Such tables lose some clones; where checked, under half of the loss comes from unresolved V genes, and the rest has no known cause. V, J and clone size derive from that table, while D and trimming were established from the DNA sequence. The sample table holds some 130,000 clones, of which approximately 70% were seen once. The ten largest clones represent around 1.9% of the sample.

In total, around 600 healthy bone marrow donors made up the cohort. Cohort members were all nominally healthy when sampled, although unrecorded immune exposures were likely present. The donor tested CMV seropositive and was one of the 289 seropositive cohort members. Every donor gave a peripheral blood sample, and the peripheral blood mononuclear cells from that sample were used for TCR beta sequencing. Genomic DNA extraction from the blood cell samples was performed with the Qiagen DNeasy Blood Extraction Kit. As concerns this clone: There is no known antigen for this receptor. Base qualities were left out, and no much larger clone turns up one base away.

Sample: PBMCs. The TCR was taken from a woman aged 55-70 years in good health and CMV-seropositive. The V and J genes are TRBV25-1 and TRBJ2-7; TRBD2 is a weak D gene call, 6 bases matching. The nucleotide sequence reads TGTGCCAGCAGTGGGGGGGTCGAGCAGTACTTC. Its coded protein is CASSGGVEQYF.